The 9 T cell receptor beta chains in this list originate from one sample, sequenced in a study of spatial heterogeneity in lung cancer (dated by TCRdb to the late 2010s). In light of the paper, this sample's time point label describes: blood at routine non-recurrence follow-up after resection. Libraries were built with 5' RACE. TCRdb shows the sequencer as NextSeq 500. TCRdb trimmed the raw reads at Q25, called clones with MiXCR and kept productive beta chains. Entries are consolidated by CDR3 protein sequence, retaining the most common genes and DNA. Across this sample there are fewer than 45,000 distinct CDR3 sequences, with about 11% seen only once. The ten most abundant clones make up 15% to 20% of the sample. Material: PBMCs, obtained at follow-up. Source of these receptors: a female donor with early-stage non-small cell lung cancer.

This clonotype was detected only a few times. The J gene is TRBJ1-6, the V gene TRBV5-6; D remains ambiguous. The CDR3 extends over 13 amino acids. V was pared by 0 bases and J by 8 bases, with 6 bases between. CDR1 SGHDT and CDR2 YYEEEE come from the germline V gene. The DNA of the CDR3 is TGTGCCAGCAGCTTGGGCAACTATTCACCCCTCCACTTT. This encodes CASSLGNYSPLHF.

This clonotype was recorded many times. V is TRBV5-1 and J is TRBJ2-3, with a tentative D call TRBD1 (6 bases). Germline V gene sequence: CDR1 SGHRS, CDR2 YFSETQ. The V gene lost 0 bases and the J gene lost 0 bases, with 14 bases spanning the gap. The CDR3 loop spans 17 amino acids. For the CDR3, the DNA is TGCGCCAGCAGCTTGGAGAGGACAGTCCTTAGCACAGATACGCAGTATTTT. This gives the protein CASSLERTVLSTDTQYF. Variable domain in full (rest from reference TRBV5-1 and TRBJ2-3): KAGVTQTPRYLIKTRGQQVTLSCSPISGHRSVSWYQQTPGQGLQFLFEYFSETQRNKGNFPGRFSGRQFSNSRSEMNVSTLELGDSALYLCASSLERTVLSTDTQYFGPGTRLTVL.

The chain is built from TRBV20-1 and TRBJ1-5; 7 bases are a match to TRBD1. The CDR3 extends over 13 amino acids. CDR1 and CDR2 from the germline V gene are DFQATT and SNEGSKA (reference sequence). V dropped 0 bases and J dropped 5; count of bases not matched to a gene: 1. CDR3 coding DNA: TGCAGTGCTAGAGAAACAGGGGATCAGCCCCAGCATTTT. Amino acids: CSARETGDQPQHF.

This clonotype has a count of ten or more. The chain has TRBV28 and TRBJ2-1; 12 bases are shared with TRBD2. The CDR3 runs to 15 residues. Losses at the gene ends were 5 bases for V and 10 bases for J; bases not matched to a gene: 9. Germline values: CDR1 MDHEN, CDR2 SYDVKM. The CDR3 sequence is CASSTPSGGAIEQFF. CDR3 coding DNA: TGTGCCAGCAGTACCCCTAGCGGGGGGGCCATCGAGCAGTTCTTC.

This clonotype was detected many times. The chain carries TRBV12-3 or TRBV12-4 and TRBJ1-1; 8 nucleotides align to TRBD1. The CDR3 is made up of 14 amino acids. J gave up 5 bases and V 4 bases, and 6 bases lay outside the gene matches. The DNA for the CDR3 is TGTGCCAGCAGTTCCCAGGGGGCGAGTACTGAAGCTTTCTTT. This encodes CASSSQGASTEAFF.

The chain has TRBV4-3 and TRBJ1-1; D is undetermined. Germline CDR1 and CDR2: LGHNA and YSLEER. The V end was cut by 0 bases, the J end by 11 bases, with 13 bases between. The CDR3 sequence is 13 residues long. The CDR3 DNA sequence: TGCGCCAGCAGCCAAGATTGGTCGGGAGAGGCTTTCTTT. Amino acids: CASSQDWSGEAFF.

This clonotype was found many times. V is TRBV6-1 and J is TRBJ2-1; weak D call: TRBD1 (5 bases). From germline, CDR1 is MNHNS and CDR2 SASEGT. CDR3 length equals 14 residues. V gave up 3 bases and J gave up 6 bases, with 12 bases separating them. This CDR3 is CASSDQVGANEQFF. The DNA of the CDR3 is TGTGCCAGCAGTGACCAGGTTGGGGCCAATGAGCAGTTCTTC.

The chain is built from TRBV5-5 and TRBJ1-5; no firm D call. CDR3 length: 13 amino acids. Germline CDR1 reads SGHKS; CDR2 reads YYEKEE (reference sequence). V was clipped by 0 bases and J by 7 bases, with 8 bases between them. CDR3 DNA: TGTGCCAGCAGCTTGGGGCCCATGCAGCCCCAGCATTTT. Protein: CASSLGPMQPQHF.

This clonotype appeared a few times. The CDR3 region has the DNA TGTGCCAGCAGCTGGGGAACAGATACGCAGTATTTT. This translates into CASSWGTDTQYF. This chain links TRBV7-9 with TRBJ2-3, with D unclear. This CDR3 is built from 12 residues. Germline loops: CDR1 SEHNR, CDR2 FQNEAQ (reference sequence). The V and J ends lost 4 bases and 3 bases respectively, with 5 bases between them.